The 28 T cell receptor beta chains below were found in one sample sequenced in a study of T cell repertoires in cytomegalovirus infection (dated by TCRdb to between 2018 and 2021). The sample's treatment or condition label is to be understood as: in vitro stimulation with specific CMV peptide epitopes to enrich CMV-specific T cells. These receptors' targets are unknown. TCRdb lists the instrument as Illumina HiSeq 1500. TCRdb reprocessing: public reads trimmed at Q25 with fastp, clones called with MiXCR, in-frame beta chains kept. Every distinct CDR3 protein forms one entry, paired with its most common genes and DNA. Counted in this sample were roughly 920,000 distinct CDR3 sequences; under 40% of them appeared once. The ten largest clonotypes hold about an eighth of the sample. This specimen was cultured CD8+ T cells from PBMCs, taken from culture after CMV antigen stimulation. Source of these receptors: a human donor in good health (CMV status not recorded). Some clones in this sample may be carry-over from other donors' samples.

This chain joins TRBV7-9 and TRBJ1-1, with no clear D. The CDR3 is 15 amino acids. The V end lost 8 bases, the J end lost 0 bases, and 16 bases lay between the germline ends. Germline CDR1 SEHNR, CDR2 FQNEAQ (reference sequence). CDR3 protein: CASGGRDFMNTEAFF. The CDR3 bases are TGTGCCAGCGGAGGACGGGATTTCATGAACACTGAAGCTTTCTTT.

V and J are TRBV5-6 and TRBJ2-7, with D possibly being TRBD2 (5 bases). Trimming removed 1 base at V and 7 bases at J, with 18 bases between. The CDR3 runs 15 residues. Germline assignment: CDR1 SGHDT and CDR2 YYEEEE. CDR3 sequence: CASSLLPGKQVEQYV. DNA of the CDR3: TGTGCCAGCAGCTTGCTTCCCGGGAAGCAAGTAGAGCAGTACGTC.

This clonotype was picked up one time. This chain joins TRBV28 and TRBJ2-7; 7 positions match TRBD1. The CDR3 spans 14 residues. In germline, CDR1 is MDHEN, CDR2 SYDVKM. The V and J ends lost 7 bases and 6 bases, in that order; junction bases with no gene match: 12. The CDR3 loop is CASTAMTGSREQYV. In nucleotides, the CDR3 is TGTGCCAGCACTGCCATGACAGGGAGTCGCGAGCAGTACGTC.

The chain employs TRBV7-6 and TRBJ1-2; 7 bases are shared with TRBD1. Germline loops: CDR1 SGHVS, CDR2 FNYEAQ. The CDR3 totals 16 residues. With V trimmed by 0 bases and J by 2 bases, 6 bases remained unmatched. CDR3 protein: CASSLAGTAVNYGYTF. The CDR3 DNA reads TGTGCCAGCAGCTTAGCCGGGACAGCGGTGAACTATGGCTACACCTTC.

Regarding this clonotype: A much larger clonotype is one base distant, so this may be a read error. J is TRBJ2-2 and V is TRBV7-2; D is undetermined. Germline V CDR1 and CDR2: SGHTA, FQGNSA. This CDR3 comprises 14 residues. The CDR3 nucleotides are TGTGCCAGCAGCTTTGAACAGAACGCCGGGGAGCTGTTTTTT. Translating gives CASSFEQNAGELFF. The variable domain in full, with the rest retrieved from reference TRBV7-2 and TRBJ2-2, is GAGVSQSPSNKVTEKGKDVELRCDPISGHTALYWYRQSLGQGLEFLIYFQGNSAPDKSGLPSDRFSAERTGGSVSTLTIQRTQQEDSAVYLCASSFEQNAGELFFGEGSRLTVL.

This clonotype was recorded a few times. The chain is built from TRBV12-3 or TRBV12-4 and TRBJ1-1, with 8 bases that match TRBD1. CDR3 length: 16 amino acids. V lost 3 bases, J lost 3 bases, and 9 bases stayed unmatched. DNA of the CDR3: TGTGCCAGCAGTTTCACAGGGGGGCTTGAGGACACTGAAGCTTTCTTT. It codes for CASSFTGGLEDTEAFF.

This clonotype was counted a few times. The gene calls are TRBV29-1 and TRBJ2-3; TRBD2 is a possible D gene (6 bases). The CDR3 has 15 amino acids. Germline CDR1 reads SQVTM; CDR2 reads ANQGSEA. Between the trimmed V and J ends, which lost 3 bases and 6 bases, there was a span of 19 bases. The CDR3 DNA is TGCAGCGTTGAGAAGGGAGTTGCGGGAATGGATACGCAGTATTTT. Amino acids: CSVEKGVAGMDTQYF.

This clonotype showed up many times. This rearrangement joins TRBV7-2 to TRBJ1-5, with D perhaps matching TRBD1 (6 bases). Trimming pared 5 bases from V and 5 bases from J, leaving 13 bases between. The CDR3 has 14 amino acids. Germline V gene data show CDR1 as SGHTA and CDR2 as FQGNSA. Here the CDR3 DNA reads TGTGCCAGCAGCCTTACAGGGTGGGATCAGCCCCAGCATTTT. Amino acid sequence: CASSLTGWDQPQHF.

The gene calls are TRBV6-5 and TRBJ2-1, with a weak D call TRBD1 (6 bases). The CDR3 loop spans 15 amino acids. The V and J ends lost 2 bases and 2 bases respectively, with 10 bases between them. Germline V CDR1 and CDR2: MNHEY, SVGAGI. As DNA, the CDR3 is TGTGCCAGCAGTTACGACAGGTCCCCCTACAATGAGCAGTTCTTC. Translated, it gives CASSYDRSPYNEQFF.

V usage is TRBV6-5 and J usage is TRBJ2-3; D call uncertain. The germline CDR1 and CDR2 sequences are MNHEY and SVGAGI. This CDR3 region has 14 residues. Trimming cost V 3 bases and J 2 bases, with 9 bases left between them. The CDR3 sequence: CASSYDGFTDTQYF. DNA for the CDR3: TGTGCCAGCAGTTATGACGGCTTCACAGATACGCAGTATTTT.

Of note for this clonotype: This clone may be a read error of a much larger clone one base away. This CDR3 is CANSLGGIGQPQHF. As DNA, the CDR3 is TGTGCCAACAGCTTGGGGGGGATCGGACAGCCCCAGCATTTT. This chain connects TRBV5-5 to TRBJ1-5, with D perhaps TRBD1 (5 bases). CDR1 is SGHKS, CDR2 YYEKEE, per germline (reference sequence). The CDR3 has 14 residues.

This clonotype was counted only a few times. This chain uses TRBV7-9 with TRBJ2-7, with 7 bases matching TRBD1. The CDR3 covers 16 residues. From germline, CDR1 is SEHNR and CDR2 FQNEAQ (reference sequence). The ends lost 5 bases at V and 1 base at J; junction bases unmatched: 11. CDR3 nucleotides: TGTGCCAGCAGCGTAAGACAGGGAATAGAGTCCTACGAGCAGTACTTC. Translating gives CASSVRQGIESYEQYF.

The chain employs TRBV6-1 and TRBJ2-2; 7 bases line up with TRBD2. The trim removed 5 bases at V and 6 bases at J, leaving 6 bases unmatched. CDR1 and CDR2 from the germline V gene are MNHNS and SASEGT. The CDR3 contains 14 residues. The CDR3 sequence: CASSPGTIAGELFF. The CDR3 DNA is TGTGCCAGCAGTCCGGGGACTATTGCCGGGGAGCTGTTTTTT.

This clonotype was seen a few times. V gene TRBV7-6 combines with J gene TRBJ2-5; D is perhaps TRBD2 (6 bases). V shed 5 bases and J shed 2 bases, with 15 bases lying between them. From germline, CDR1 is SGHVS and CDR2 FNYEAQ. The CDR3 totals 15 residues. Here the CDR3 DNA reads TGTGCCAGCAGCGGAAGGGGCGGGGAGCAAGAGACCCAGTACTTC. As protein: CASSGRGGEQETQYF.

For the CDR3, the DNA is TGCGCCAGCAGCCAAAGAGAAGTACTAGCGGGGGGATTCTACGAGCAGTACTTC. Its protein is CASSQREVLAGGFYEQYF. The V gene is TRBV4-1, the J gene TRBJ2-7, with TRBD2 identical over 12 bases. Germline V gene data show CDR1 as MGHRA and CDR2 as YSYEKL. The V segment lost 2 bases and the J segment 3 bases; nucleotides outside the gene matches: 11. The CDR3 has 18 amino acids.

Remarks on this clonotype: Lacking the conserved final phenylalanine or tryptophan, this CDR3 likely reflects a read error. The DNA is omitted, as the CDR3 cannot be located on it reliably, and the CDR3 follows TCRdb's listing. The chain is built from TRBV27 and TRBJ1-1; the table gives TRBD1 as D, unverified against the DNA. Germline V gene lookup returns CDR1 MNHEY and CDR2 SMNVEV (reference sequence). The CDR3 region is 9 residues in length, termini included. This CDR3 is CASSAYRVP.

This clonotype has only a few counts. This chain connects TRBV7-9 to TRBJ2-5; D is possibly TRBD2 (5 bases). Trimming took 2 bases from V and 5 from J, leaving 12 bases between them. Germline V gene data show CDR1 as SEHNR and CDR2 as FQNEAQ (reference sequence). This CDR3 has 14 residues. CDR3 DNA: TGTGCCAGCAGCTTAAGTACAGCGGCGGAGACCCAGTACTTC. This gives the protein CASSLSTAAETQYF.

There are a few counts of this clonotype. CDR3 region: CASSLSSGSPLHF. CDR3 in DNA: TGTGCCAGCAGTTTAAGTTCGGGATCACCCCTCCACTTT. This chain connects TRBV27 to TRBJ1-6; no reliable D call. V lost 2 bases, J lost 10 bases, and 9 bases lay in between. This CDR3 spans 13 amino acids. Looked up from germline, CDR1 is MNHEY and CDR2 is SMNVEV (reference sequence).

The chain recombines TRBV20-1 with TRBJ1-2; maybe TRBD1 (5 bases). The CDR3 is 15 residues long. The germline V and J ends were trimmed by 0 bases and 1 base, with 12 bases remaining between them. The V gene's germline CDR1 is DFQATT and CDR2 SNEGSKA (reference sequence). This CDR3 reads CSARDHSGLNYGYTF. The CDR3 coding sequence is TGCAGTGCTAGAGATCATTCAGGGCTTAACTATGGCTACACCTTC.

Many counts were recorded for this clonotype. The chain employs TRBV7-8 and TRBJ1-2, with no clear D. V shed 5 bases and J shed 0 bases, with 19 bases lying between them. The germline CDR1 and CDR2 sequences are SGHVS and FQNEAQ. CDR3 length: 17 amino acids. CDR3 nucleotide sequence: TGTGCCAGCAGCGAGTGGCGGCAGGCGCGAGCTAACTATGGCTACACCTTC. It codes for CASSEWRQARANYGYTF.

This clonotype was detected a few times. The chain has TRBV10-3 and TRBJ1-1; 8 positions agree with TRBD1. V lost 1 base, J lost 7 bases, and 8 bases stayed unmatched. This CDR3 has 15 residues. Germline V gene data show CDR1 as ENHRY and CDR2 as SYGVKD. The CDR3 coding sequence is TGTGCCATCAGTGAGTTCGGACAGGGATCACTTGAAGCTTTCTTT. Amino acids: CAISEFGQGSLEAFF.

This clonotype was counted many times. As DNA, the CDR3 is TGTGCCAGCAGCTTACACTGGGGGGGAGCGGAGACCCAGTACTTC. It codes for CASSLHWGGAETQYF. The chain couples TRBV7-8 to TRBJ2-5, with 7 bases fitting TRBD2. The CDR3 extends over 15 amino acids. Germline V lookup: CDR1 SGHVS, CDR2 FQNEAQ. After removal of 2 bases from V and 5 bases from J, the junction contained 8 bases not matched to a gene.

This clonotype has just a few counts. The rearrangement joins TRBV5-4 to TRBJ2-2, with TRBD2 as a possible D gene (5 bases). CDR1 is SGHNT, CDR2 YYREEE, per germline (reference sequence). This CDR3 is built from 16 residues. Trimming stripped 7 bases from V and 0 bases from J, with 16 bases between. The CDR3 loop reads CASSKAERTNTGELFF. CDR3 sequence (DNA): TGTGCCAGCTCGAAAGCCGAGCGGACGAACACCGGGGAGCTGTTTTTT.

This clonotype was counted a few times. The chain has TRBV10-3 and TRBJ2-2; the D is unclear. Germline V gene data show CDR1 as ENHRY and CDR2 as SYGVKD. The CDR3 consists of 13 residues. Trimming left V 7 bases short and J 5 bases short, with 11 bases between. The CDR3 loop reads CAIKIERTGELFF. The CDR3 DNA is TGTGCCATCAAAATAGAGAGGACCGGGGAGCTGTTTTTT.

This chain connects TRBV19 to TRBJ1-3; no reliable D call. Trimming cost V 3 bases and J 0 bases, with 6 bases left between them. CDR3 length: 14 amino acids. Germline CDR1 and CDR2: LNHDA and SQIVND (reference sequence). CDR3 nucleotide sequence: TGTGCCAGTAGTATCGGAAACTCTGGAAACACCATATATTTT. This encodes CASSIGNSGNTIYF.

J is TRBJ1-6 and V is TRBV27; 10 positions match TRBD1. The CDR3 extends over 16 amino acids. The V gene end was trimmed by 0 bases and the J gene end by 11 bases; junction bases not matched to a gene: 7. Germline V gives CDR1 MNHEY, CDR2 SMNVEV (reference sequence). The CDR3 loop is CASSLSPGTGDAPLHF. Here the CDR3 DNA reads TGTGCCAGCAGTTTATCTCCCGGGACAGGGGATGCACCCCTCCACTTT.

V gene TRBV19 combines with J gene TRBJ1-2, with no clear D. Trimming stripped 7 bases from V and 4 bases from J, with 16 bases between. Looked up from germline, CDR1 is LNHDA and CDR2 is SQIVND (reference sequence). This CDR3 region has 14 residues. The CDR3 region is CASMSYGRGYGYTF. DNA for the CDR3: TGTGCCAGTATGTCGTACGGTCGGGGCTATGGCTACACCTTC.

The chain employs TRBV19 and TRBJ1-1; D not resolved. The V gene's germline CDR1 is LNHDA and CDR2 SQIVND (reference sequence). The V end was cut by 3 bases, the J end by 4 bases, with 15 bases between. The length of the CDR3 is 15 residues. The CDR3 protein is CASSIERWEITEAFF. The CDR3 bases are TGTGCCAGTAGTATCGAGAGATGGGAGATCACTGAAGCTTTCTTT.